A selection of T cell receptor beta chains follows, all from one sample in a study of blood T cell repertoires in COVID-19. Generated by immunoSEQ multiplex PCR, the TCRdb table keeps only in-frame clones and is missing some. Of some 30,000 clones listed, around 82% were seen once; the top ten hold 9% to 10%. Sequencing was performed on peripheral blood. These receptors were obtained from a man older than 75 with active COVID-19. The CDR3 runs from the conserved cysteine through the conserved F or W. The D gene is left open where the match is weak. Some rows mark clone size as missing; the rest say once, few, many or name a class of expanded clone.

abundance	v_gene	d_gene	j_gene	CDR3aa	CDR3nt
NA	TRBV5-6	NA	TRBJ2-7	CASSLSRVYEQYF	TGTGCCAGCAGCTTGTCGAGGGTTTACGAGCAGTACTTC
NA	TRBV23-1	NA	TRBJ2-7	CASGGSLEQYF	TGCGCCAGTGGGGGGTCCCTCGAGCAGTACTTC
NA	TRBV6-2/TRBV6-3	NA	TRBJ1-2	CASSYRSNYGYTF	TGTGCCAGCAGTTACAGGAGTAACTATGGCTACACCTTC
NA	TRBV5-6	TRBD1	TRBJ2-3	CASSGRTGELGTQYF	TGTGCCAGCAGCGGACGGACAGGGGAGTTGGGTACGCAGTATTTT
NA	TRBV10-3	NA	TRBJ2-5	CAIKRQELETQYF	TGTGCCATCAAACGACAGGAGCTAGAGACCCAGTACTTC
NA	TRBV9	NA	TRBJ1-1	CASSVGGEAKRTEAFF	TGTGCCAGCAGCGTGGGTGGAGAGGCCAAGAGGACTGAAGCTTTCTTT
NA	TRBV9	NA	TRBJ1-2	CASSVGGGRTYGYTF	TGTGCCAGCAGCGTAGGGGGAGGACGGACCTATGGCTACACCTTC
NA	TRBV20-1	NA	TRBJ2-3	CSAIDRNTDTQYF	TGCAGTGCTATTGACAGGAACACAGATACGCAGTATTTT
NA	TRBV21-1	NA	TRBJ2-5	CASSKRYGVRTCETQYF	TGTGCCAGCAGCAAAAGGTACGGGGTGCGGACGTGCGAGACCCAGTACTTC
NA	TRBV5-6	TRBD2	TRBJ2-5	CASSLARGGIETQYF	TGTGCCAGCAGCTTGGCCCGGGGGGGCATTGAGACCCAGTACTTC
NA	TRBV6-5	NA	TRBJ1-2	CASSPPIQGEGGYTF	TGTGCCAGCAGTCCCCCAATACAGGGAGAAGGTGGCTACACCTTC
NA	TRBV5-1	TRBD1	TRBJ2-5	CASSRTGFGETQYF	TGCGCCAGCAGCCGGACAGGGTTTGGAGAGACCCAGTACTTC
few	TRBV5-4	NA	TRBJ1-1	CASSLVGQGRTEAFF	TGTGCCAGCAGCTTGGTTGGGCAGGGCCGCACTGAAGCTTTCTTT
once	TRBV19	TRBD1	TRBJ2-7	CASSSRGGATGGSYEQYF	TGTGCCAGTAGCTCAAGAGGGGGAGCAACAGGGGGCTCCTACGAGCAGTACTTC
once	TRBV5-8	TRBD1	TRBJ2-2	CATKDRGRVGGELFF	TGTGCCACCAAAGACAGGGGGCGCGTCGGAGGGGAGCTGTTTTTT
NA	TRBV4-2	TRBD1	TRBJ1-2	CASSQALAQGYGYTF	TGTGCCAGCAGCCAAGCCTTAGCACAGGGGTATGGCTACACCTTC
NA	TRBV14	NA	TRBJ1-1	CASSQEFRGTAFF	TGTGCCAGCAGCCAAGAATTCAGGGGTACGGCTTTCTTT
NA	TRBV20-1	TRBD1	TRBJ2-5	CSASMGQRIQETQYF	TGCAGTGCTAGTATGGGACAGAGAATCCAAGAGACCCAGTACTTC
NA	TRBV5-1	TRBD1	TRBJ1-6	CASSPTGGAGGSPLHF	TGCGCCAGCAGCCCTACAGGGGGCGCAGGTGGCTCACCCCTCCACTTT
NA	TRBV30	NA	TRBJ2-5	CAWSVLAGQSEETQYF	TGTGCCTGGAGTGTTTTGGCGGGACAGAGCGAAGAGACCCAGTACTTC
few	TRBV11-2	NA	TRBJ1-2	CASSLDRSNYGYTF	TGTGCCAGCAGCTTAGACCGGTCTAACTATGGCTACACCTTC
NA	TRBV2	TRBD2	TRBJ2-1	CASGAGGTFSEQFF	TGTGCCAGCGGAGCGGGGGGGACGTTTAGTGAGCAGTTCTTC
NA	TRBV5-4	NA	TRBJ2-5	CASSRDTTGAQYF	TGTGCTTCATCCCGGGACACCACTGGGGCCCAGTACTTC
few	TRBV18	NA	TRBJ1-1	CASSLSEGNTEAFF	TGTGCCAGCTCCCTTAGCGAGGGGAACACTGAAGCTTTCTTT
NA	TRBV4-1	NA	TRBJ1-1	CASSRETDLNTEAFF	TGCGCCAGCAGCCGAGAGACAGATCTGAACACTGAAGCTTTCTTT
NA	TRBV28	TRBD2	TRBJ2-4	CASSLRTSGGATKNIQYF	TGTGCCAGCAGTTTAAGGACTAGCGGGGGGGCCACCAAAAACATTCAGTACTTC